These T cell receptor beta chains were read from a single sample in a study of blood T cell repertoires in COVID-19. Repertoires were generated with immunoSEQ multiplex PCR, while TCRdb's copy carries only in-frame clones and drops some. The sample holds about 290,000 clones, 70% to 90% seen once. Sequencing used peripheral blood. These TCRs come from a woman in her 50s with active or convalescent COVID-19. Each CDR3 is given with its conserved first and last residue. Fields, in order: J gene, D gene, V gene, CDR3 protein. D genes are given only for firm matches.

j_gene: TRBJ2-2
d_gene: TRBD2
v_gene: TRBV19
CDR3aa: CASRGTSGRFGSTGELFF

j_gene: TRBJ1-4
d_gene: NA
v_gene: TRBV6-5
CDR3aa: CASSRNSNEKLFF

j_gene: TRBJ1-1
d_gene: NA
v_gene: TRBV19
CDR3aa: CASSPGLDTEAFF

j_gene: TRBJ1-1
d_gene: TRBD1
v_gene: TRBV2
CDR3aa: CASRDRQGPNTEAFF

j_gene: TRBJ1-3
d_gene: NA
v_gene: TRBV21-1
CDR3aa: CAIGLESGNTIYF

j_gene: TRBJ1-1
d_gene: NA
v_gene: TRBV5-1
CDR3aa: CASSSAGIRNTEAFF

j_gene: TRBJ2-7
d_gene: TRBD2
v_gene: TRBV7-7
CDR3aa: CASREGGARYEQYF

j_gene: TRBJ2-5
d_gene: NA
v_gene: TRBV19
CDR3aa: CASSQFYGETQYF

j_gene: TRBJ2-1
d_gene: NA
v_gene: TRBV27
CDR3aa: CASSFLAGNEQFF

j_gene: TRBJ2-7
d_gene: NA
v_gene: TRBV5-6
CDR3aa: CASSLRAGVYEQYF

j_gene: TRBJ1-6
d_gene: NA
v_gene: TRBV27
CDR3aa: CASTMAVPQPLHF

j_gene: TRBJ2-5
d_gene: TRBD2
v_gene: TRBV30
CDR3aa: CAWSVAAAGVETQYF

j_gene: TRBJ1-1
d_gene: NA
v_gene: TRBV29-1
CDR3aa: CSVRGSGALGNTEAFF

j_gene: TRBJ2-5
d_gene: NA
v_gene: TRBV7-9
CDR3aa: CASSWTAQETQYF

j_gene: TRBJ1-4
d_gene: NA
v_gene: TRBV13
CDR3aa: CASSPPRGEKLFF

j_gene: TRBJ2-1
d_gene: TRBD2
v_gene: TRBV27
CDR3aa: CASSFGLASEQFF

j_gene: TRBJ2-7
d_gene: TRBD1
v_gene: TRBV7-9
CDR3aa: CASSPRQGRMGEQYF

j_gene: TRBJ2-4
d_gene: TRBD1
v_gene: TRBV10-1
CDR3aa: CASSERTGGGRNIQYF

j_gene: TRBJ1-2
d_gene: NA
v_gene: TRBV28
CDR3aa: CASSFSQYYGYTF

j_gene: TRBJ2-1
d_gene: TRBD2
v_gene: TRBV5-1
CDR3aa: CASVAGGQSSYNEQFF

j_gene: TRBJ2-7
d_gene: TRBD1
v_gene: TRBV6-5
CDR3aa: CASGGRDRVTEQYF

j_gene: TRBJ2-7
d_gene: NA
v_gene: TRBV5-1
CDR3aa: CASRLRGDFDVYEQYF

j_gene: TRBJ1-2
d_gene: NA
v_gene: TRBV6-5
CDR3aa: CASSTTGTGWTF

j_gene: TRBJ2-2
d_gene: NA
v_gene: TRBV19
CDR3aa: CASVDSYTGELFF

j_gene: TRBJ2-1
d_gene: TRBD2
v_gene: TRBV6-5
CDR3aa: CASSTTSGAYNEQFF

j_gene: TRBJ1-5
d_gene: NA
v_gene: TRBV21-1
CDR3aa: CASSTDREAGHQPQHF

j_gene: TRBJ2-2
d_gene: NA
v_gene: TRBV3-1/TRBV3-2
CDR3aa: CASSTLRGLIGELFF

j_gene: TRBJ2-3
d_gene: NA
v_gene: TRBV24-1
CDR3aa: CATSAPFPGEDTQYF

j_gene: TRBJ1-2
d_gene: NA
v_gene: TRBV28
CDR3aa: CASSLSGVRGYTF

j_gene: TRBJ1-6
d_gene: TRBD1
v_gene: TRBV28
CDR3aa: CASTRGQGRSPLHF

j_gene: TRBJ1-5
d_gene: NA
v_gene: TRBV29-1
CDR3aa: CRPGNQPQHF

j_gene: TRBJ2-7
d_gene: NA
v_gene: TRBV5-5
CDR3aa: CASSSSGSSSYEQYF

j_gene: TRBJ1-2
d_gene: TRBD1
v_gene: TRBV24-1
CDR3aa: CATSDRLTGEGYTF

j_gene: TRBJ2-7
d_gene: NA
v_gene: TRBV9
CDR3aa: CASSVALGEREQYF

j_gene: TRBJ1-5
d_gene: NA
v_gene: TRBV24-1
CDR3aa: CATSVGGNQPQHF

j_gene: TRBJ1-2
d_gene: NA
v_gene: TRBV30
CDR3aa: CAWSPRGALGYTF

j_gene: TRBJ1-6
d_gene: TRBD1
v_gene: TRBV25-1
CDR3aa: CASSEWVGQGHSPLHF

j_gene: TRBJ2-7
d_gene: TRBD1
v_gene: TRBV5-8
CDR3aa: CASSYTGASSYEQYF

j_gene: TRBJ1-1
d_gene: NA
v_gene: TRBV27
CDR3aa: CASSRGTGGRSTEAFF